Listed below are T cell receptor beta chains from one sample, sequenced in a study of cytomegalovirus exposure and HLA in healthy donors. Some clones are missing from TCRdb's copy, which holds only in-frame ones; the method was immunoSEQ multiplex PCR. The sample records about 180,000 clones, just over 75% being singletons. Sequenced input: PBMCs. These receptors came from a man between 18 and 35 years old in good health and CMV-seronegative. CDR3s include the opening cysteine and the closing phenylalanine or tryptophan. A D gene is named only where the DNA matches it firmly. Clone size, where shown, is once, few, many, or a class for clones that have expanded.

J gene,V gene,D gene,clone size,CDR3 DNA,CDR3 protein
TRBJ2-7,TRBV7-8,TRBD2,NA,TGTGCCAGCAGCTTCCTAGCGGGAGGGATTTACGAGCAGTACTTC,CASSFLAGGIYEQYF
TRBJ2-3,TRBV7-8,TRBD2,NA,TGTGCCAGCAGCTCTCTAGCGGGAGGGGATCGAACGCAGTATTTT,CASSSLAGGDRTQYF
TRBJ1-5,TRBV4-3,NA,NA,TGCGCCAGCAGCCAAGATCGGGGGGTGTACAATCAGCCCCAGCATTTT,CASSQDRGVYNQPQHF
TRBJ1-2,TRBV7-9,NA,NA,TGTGCCAGCAGTCCGTCTCCGTTCGAACAAAACTATGGCTACACCTTC,CASSPSPFEQNYGYTF
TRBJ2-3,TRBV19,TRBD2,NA,TGTGCCAGTAGCGGGACTAGCGGGGGAGGGAGCACAGATACGCAGTATTTT,CASSGTSGGGSTDTQYF
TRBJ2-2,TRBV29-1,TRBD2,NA,TGCAGCGTTCCGGGACTAGAGGGGGAGCTGTTTTTT,CSVPGLEGELFF
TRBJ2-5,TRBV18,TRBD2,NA,TGTGCCAGCTCACCACGGTTTATAGCGGGGGGACAAGAGACCCAGTACTTC,CASSPRFIAGGQETQYF
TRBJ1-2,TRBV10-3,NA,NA,TGTGCCATCAGTTCCCAGATCTATGGCTACACCTTC,CAISSQIYGYTF
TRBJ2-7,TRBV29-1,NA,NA,TGCAGCGTTGGTCCGGGGACCTACGAGCAGTACTTC,CSVGPGTYEQYF
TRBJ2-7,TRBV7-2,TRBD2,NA,TGTGCCAGCAGCTTACTCCCACTAGCGGGAAGGTACGAGCAGTACTTC,CASSLLPLAGRYEQYF
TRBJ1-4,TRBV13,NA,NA,TGTGCCAGCAGCTTGGGGACATCGGGCGAAAAACTGTTTTTT,CASSLGTSGEKLFF
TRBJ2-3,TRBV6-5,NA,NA,TGTGCCAGCAGTTATTCTGGGGCGACGCAGTATTTT,CASSYSGATQYF
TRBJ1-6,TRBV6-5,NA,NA,TGTGCCAGCAGTTACGCGAATTCACCCCTCCACTTT,CASSYANSPLHF
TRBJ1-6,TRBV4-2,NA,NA,TGTGCCAGCAGCCAAGATATGCAGGGAGGTTCACCCCTCCACTTT,CASSQDMQGGSPLHF
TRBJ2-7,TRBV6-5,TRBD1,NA,TGTGCCAGCAGTGGTGGGACAGGGGCCTACGAGCAGTACTTC,CASSGGTGAYEQYF
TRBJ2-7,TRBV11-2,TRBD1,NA,TGTGCCAGCAGCTTTTGGGACAGTTTGTACGAGCAGTACTTC,CASSFWDSLYEQYF
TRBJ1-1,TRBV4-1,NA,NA,TGCGCCAGCAGCCGCGAGGGTCGCGAAGCTTTCTTT,CASSREGREAFF
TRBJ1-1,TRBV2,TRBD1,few,TGTGCCAGCAGTGCCCCAGGGGGCACGGATGAAGCTTTCTTT,CASSAPGGTDEAFF
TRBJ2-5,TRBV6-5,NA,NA,TGTGCCAGCAGTTTCGCGGCAGGGGTAGAGACCCAGTACTTC,CASSFAAGVETQYF
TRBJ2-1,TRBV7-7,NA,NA,TGTGCTAGCAGCTTAGGCGGTAACTACAATGAGCAGTTCTTC,CASSLGGNYNEQFF
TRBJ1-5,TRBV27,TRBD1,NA,TGTGCCAGCAGTTCTTCCGACAGGGTGGGCAATCAGCCCCAGCATTTT,CASSSSDRVGNQPQHF
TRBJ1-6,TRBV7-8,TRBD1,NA,TGTGCCAGCAGCTTGGGTCTACCCCGGGGACAGGGGACTTCACCCCTCCACTTT,CASSLGLPRGQGTSPLHF
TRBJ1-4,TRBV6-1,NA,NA,TGTGCCAGCAGGACAACAACTAATGAAAAACTGTTTTTT,CASRTTTNEKLFF
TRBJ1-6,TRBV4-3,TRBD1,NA,TGCGCCAGCAGCCAAGCAGGGATTGGGGACAGGGAAATTAATTCACCCCTCCACTTT,CASSQAGIGDREINSPLHF
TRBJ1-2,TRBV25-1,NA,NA,TGTGCCAGCAGTGAATTGGGGGGGCTGAGGGGCTACACCTTC,CASSELGGLRGYTF
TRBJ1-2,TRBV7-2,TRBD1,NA,TGTGCCAGCAGCCCGACGGACAGGGGGTTGAGCTATGGCTACACCTTC,CASSPTDRGLSYGYTF
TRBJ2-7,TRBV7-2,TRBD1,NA,TGTGCCAGCAGCACGACGTCCACAGGGGGCACCTACGAGCAGTACTTC,CASSTTSTGGTYEQYF
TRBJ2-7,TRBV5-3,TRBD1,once,TGTGCCAGAAGCTACCCGGGGACAGAAGGACCTACCTACGAGCAGTACTTC,CARSYPGTEGPTYEQYF
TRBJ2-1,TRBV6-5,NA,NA,TGTGCCAGCAGTTACTCCCCGGAGAACAATGAGCAGTTCTTC,CASSYSPENNEQFF
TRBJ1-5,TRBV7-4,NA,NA,TGTGCCAGCAGCTTTGACCGGGGCAATCAGCCCCAGCATTTT,CASSFDRGNQPQHF
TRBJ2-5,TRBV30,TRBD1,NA,TGTGCCTGGAGGCCCGGGACAGGGGTTGTAGTGGAGACCCAGTACTTC,CAWRPGTGVVVETQYF
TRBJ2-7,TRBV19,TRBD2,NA,TGTGCCAGTAGTCCGGGGGGGTTCTACGAGCAGTACTTC,CASSPGGFYEQYF
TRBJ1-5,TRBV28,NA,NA,TGTGCCAGCAGCCCAACTCTCGGTCAGCCCCAGCATTTT,CASSPTLGQPQHF
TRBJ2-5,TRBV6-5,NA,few,TGTGCCAGCAGTAGGACTGTCAAAGAGACCCAGTACTTC,CASSRTVKETQYF
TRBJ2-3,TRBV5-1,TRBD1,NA,TGCGCCAGCAGCCTTACTGCAGGGGGCAGCACAGATACGCAGTATTTT,CASSLTAGGSTDTQYF
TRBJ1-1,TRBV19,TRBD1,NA,TGTGCCAGTAGTCCTACAGGGGCGTGGGGCACTGAAGCTTTCTTT,CASSPTGAWGTEAFF
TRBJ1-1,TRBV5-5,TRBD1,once,TGTGCCAGCAGCTTGCAGACAGGGCTGAACACTGAAGCTTTCTTT,CASSLQTGLNTEAFF
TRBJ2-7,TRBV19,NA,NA,TGTGCCAGTAGTATAGACCTGTCCTACGAGCAGTACTTC,CASSIDLSYEQYF
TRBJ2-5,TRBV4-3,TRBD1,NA,TGCGCCAGCAGCCACGGACAGGGACCAACAGAGACCCAGTACTTC,CASSHGQGPTETQYF
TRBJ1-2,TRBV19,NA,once,TGTGCCAGTAGTCCGAGGGGGATAAACTATGGCTACACCTTC,CASSPRGINYGYTF
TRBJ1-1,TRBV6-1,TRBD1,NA,TGTGCCAGCAGTGGACAGGGACGTATCGCTTTCTTT,CASSGQGRIAFF
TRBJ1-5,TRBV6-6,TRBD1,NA,TGTGCCAGCAGGGGACAGAGTAATCAGCCCCAGCATTTT,CASRGQSNQPQHF
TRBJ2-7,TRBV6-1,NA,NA,TGTGCCATTTACAACAACTACGAGCAGTACTTC,CAIYNNYEQYF
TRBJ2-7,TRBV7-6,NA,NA,TGTGCCAGCAGCTTATCACAGTCGTTCGACGAGCAGTACTTC,CASSLSQSFDEQYF
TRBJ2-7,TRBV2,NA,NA,TGTGCCAGCAGTGCCAGGTTCGTTTTAACCTACGAGCAGTACTTC,CASSARFVLTYEQYF
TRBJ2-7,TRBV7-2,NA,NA,TGTGCCAGCAGCCCAGGGTCCCAGGGATACGAGCAGTACTTC,CASSPGSQGYEQYF
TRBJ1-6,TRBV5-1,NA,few,TGCGCCAGCAGCTTGGGAGTGGCCGGGGGGAATTCACCCCTCCACTTT,CASSLGVAGGNSPLHF
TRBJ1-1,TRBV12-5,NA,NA,TGTGCTAGTGGTTTGGTACGTCTGAGTCTGAACACTGAAGCTTTCTTT,CASGLVRLSLNTEAFF
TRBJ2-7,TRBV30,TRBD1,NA,TGTGCCTGGAGTAAGGGGGCGGGCTACGAGCAGTACTTC,CAWSKGAGYEQYF
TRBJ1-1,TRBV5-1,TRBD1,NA,TGCGCCAGCAGCTCCGGACAGGGCTTCACTGAAGCTTTCTTT,CASSSGQGFTEAFF